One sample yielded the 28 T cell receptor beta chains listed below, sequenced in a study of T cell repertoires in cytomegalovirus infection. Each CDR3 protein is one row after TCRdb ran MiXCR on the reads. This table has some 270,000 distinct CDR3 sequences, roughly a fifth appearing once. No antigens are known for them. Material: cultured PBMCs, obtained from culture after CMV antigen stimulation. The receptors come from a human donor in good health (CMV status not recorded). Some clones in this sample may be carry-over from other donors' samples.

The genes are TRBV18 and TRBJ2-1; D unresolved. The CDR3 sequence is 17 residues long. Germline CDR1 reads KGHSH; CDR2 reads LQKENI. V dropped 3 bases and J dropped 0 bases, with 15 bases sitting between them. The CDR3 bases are TGTGCCAGCTCACCCGCCGGAGCGCCTAGCTCCTACAATGAGCAGTTCTTC. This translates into CASSPAGAPSSYNEQFF. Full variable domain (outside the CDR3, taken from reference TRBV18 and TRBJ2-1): NAGVMQNPRHLVRRRGQEARLRCSPMKGHSHVYWYRQLPEEGLKFMVYLQKENIIDESGMPKERFSAEFPKEGPSILRIQQVVRGDSAAYFCASSPAGAPSSYNEQFFGPGTRLTVL.

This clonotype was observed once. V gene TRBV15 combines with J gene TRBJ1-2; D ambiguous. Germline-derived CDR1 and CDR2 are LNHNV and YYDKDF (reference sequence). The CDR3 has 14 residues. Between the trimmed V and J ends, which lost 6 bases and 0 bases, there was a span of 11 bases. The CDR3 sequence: CATRRGDTNYGYTF. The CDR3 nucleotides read TGTGCCACCAGGCGAGGTGATACTAACTATGGCTACACCTTC.

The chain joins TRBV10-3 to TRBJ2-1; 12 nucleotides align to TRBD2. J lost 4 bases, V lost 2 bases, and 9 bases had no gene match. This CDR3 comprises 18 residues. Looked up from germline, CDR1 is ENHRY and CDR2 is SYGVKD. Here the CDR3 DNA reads TGTGCCATCAGTGAGGGGCCGACTAGCGGGAGAGGGTACAATGAGCAGTTCTTC. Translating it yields CAISEGPTSGRGYNEQFF.

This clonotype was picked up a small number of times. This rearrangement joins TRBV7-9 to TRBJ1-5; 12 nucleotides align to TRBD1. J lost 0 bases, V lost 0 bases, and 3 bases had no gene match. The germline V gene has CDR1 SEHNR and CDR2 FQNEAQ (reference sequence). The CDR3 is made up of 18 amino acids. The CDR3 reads CASSLAGTGGHSNQPQHF. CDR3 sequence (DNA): TGTGCCAGCAGCTTAGCCGGGACAGGGGGCCATAGCAATCAGCCCCAGCATTTT.

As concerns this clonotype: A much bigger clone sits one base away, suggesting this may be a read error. The CDR3 DNA sequence: TGTGCCAACAATAGACAAGCTGAGATGGAGCAGTACTTC. This gives the protein CANNRQAEMEQYF. The chain links TRBV6-2 or TRBV6-3 to TRBJ2-7; no definite D call. The germline gives CDR1 MNHEY, CDR2 SVGEGT. The CDR3 sequence is 13 residues long. V was trimmed by 10 bases and J by 7 bases, leaving 20 bases between them.

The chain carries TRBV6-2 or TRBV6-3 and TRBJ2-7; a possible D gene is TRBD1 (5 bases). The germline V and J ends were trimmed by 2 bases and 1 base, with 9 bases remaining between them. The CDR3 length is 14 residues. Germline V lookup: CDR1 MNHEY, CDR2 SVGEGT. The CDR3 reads CASSYADRSYEQYV. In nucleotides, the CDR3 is TGTGCCAGCAGTTACGCCGACAGATCCTACGAGCAGTACGTC.

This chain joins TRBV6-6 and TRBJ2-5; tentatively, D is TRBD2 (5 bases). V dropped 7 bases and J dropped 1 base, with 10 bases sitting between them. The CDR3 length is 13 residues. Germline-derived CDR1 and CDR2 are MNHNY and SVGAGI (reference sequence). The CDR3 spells CASKTRAQETQYF. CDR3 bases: TGTGCCAGCAAGACGAGGGCCCAAGAGACCCAGTACTTC.

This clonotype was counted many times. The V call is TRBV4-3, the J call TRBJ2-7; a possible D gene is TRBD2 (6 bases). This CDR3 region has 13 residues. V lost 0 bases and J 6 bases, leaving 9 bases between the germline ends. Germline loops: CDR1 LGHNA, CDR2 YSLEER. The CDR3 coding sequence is TGCGCCAGCAGCCAAGAGACTAGTTCCGAGCAGTACGTC. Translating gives CASSQETSSEQYV.

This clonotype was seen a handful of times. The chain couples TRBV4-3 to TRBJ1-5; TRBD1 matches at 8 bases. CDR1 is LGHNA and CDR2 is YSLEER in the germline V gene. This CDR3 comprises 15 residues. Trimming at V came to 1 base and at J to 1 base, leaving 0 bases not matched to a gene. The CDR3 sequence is CASSQGQGSNQPQHF. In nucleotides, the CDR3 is TGCGCCAGCAGCCAAGGACAGGGGAGCAATCAGCCCCAGCATTTT.

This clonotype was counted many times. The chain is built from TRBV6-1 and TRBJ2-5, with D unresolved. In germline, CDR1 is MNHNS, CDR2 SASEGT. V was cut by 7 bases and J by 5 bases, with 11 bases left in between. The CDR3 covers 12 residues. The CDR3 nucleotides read TGTGCCAGCACCAGTCCGGTGGAGACCCAGTACTTC. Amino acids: CASTSPVETQYF.

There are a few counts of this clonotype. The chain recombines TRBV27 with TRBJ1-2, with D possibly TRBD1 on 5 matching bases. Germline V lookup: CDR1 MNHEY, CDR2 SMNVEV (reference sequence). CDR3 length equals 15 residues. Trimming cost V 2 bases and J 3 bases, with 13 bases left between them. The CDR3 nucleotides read TGTGCCAGCAGTTTAGGACCGGGGGAGTACTATGGCTACACCTTC. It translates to CASSLGPGEYYGYTF.

The CDR3 is CASSFRGIINTQYF. The CDR3, as DNA: TGTGCCAGCAGTTTTAGGGGGATTATAAATACGCAGTATTTT. The gene calls are TRBV27 and TRBJ2-3; possible D gene TRBD1, 6 bases. The germline CDR1 and CDR2 sequences are MNHEY and SMNVEV (reference sequence). CDR3 length: 14 amino acids. Trimming pared 3 bases from V and 7 bases from J, leaving 14 bases between.

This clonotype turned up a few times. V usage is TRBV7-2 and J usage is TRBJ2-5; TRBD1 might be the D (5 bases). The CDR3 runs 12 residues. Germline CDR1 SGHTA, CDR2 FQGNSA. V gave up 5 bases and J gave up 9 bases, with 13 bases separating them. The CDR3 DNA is TGTGCCAGCAGCCCCCACCTAGGGGCCCAGTACTTC. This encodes CASSPHLGAQYF.

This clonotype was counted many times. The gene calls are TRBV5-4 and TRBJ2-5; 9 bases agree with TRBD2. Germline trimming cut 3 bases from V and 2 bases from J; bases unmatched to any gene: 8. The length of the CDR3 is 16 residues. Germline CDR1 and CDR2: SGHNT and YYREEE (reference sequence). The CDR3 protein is CASSSKAGGFQETQYF. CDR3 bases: TGTGCCAGCAGCTCCAAAGCGGGAGGTTTTCAAGAGACCCAGTACTTC.

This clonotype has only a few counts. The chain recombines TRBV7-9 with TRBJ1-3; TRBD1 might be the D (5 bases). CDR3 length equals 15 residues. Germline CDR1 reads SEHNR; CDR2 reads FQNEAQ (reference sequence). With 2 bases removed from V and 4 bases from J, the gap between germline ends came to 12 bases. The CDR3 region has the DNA TGTGCCAGCAGCTTATGGGGGAACGTCGGAAACACCATATATTTT. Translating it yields CASSLWGNVGNTIYF.

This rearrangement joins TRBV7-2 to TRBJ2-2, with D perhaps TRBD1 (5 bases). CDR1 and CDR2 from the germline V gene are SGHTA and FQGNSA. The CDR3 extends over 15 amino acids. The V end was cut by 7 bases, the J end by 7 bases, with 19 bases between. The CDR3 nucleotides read TGTGCCAGCATCCCCCGCGGAGAAGGGGTCGGGGAGCTGTTTTTT. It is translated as CASIPRGEGVGELFF. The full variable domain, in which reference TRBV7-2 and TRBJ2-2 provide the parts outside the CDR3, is GAGVSQSPSNKVTEKGKDVELRCDPISGHTALYWYRQSLGQGLEFLIYFQGNSAPDKSGLPSDRFSAERTGGSVSTLTIQRTQQEDSAVYLCASIPRGEGVGELFFGEGSRLTVL.

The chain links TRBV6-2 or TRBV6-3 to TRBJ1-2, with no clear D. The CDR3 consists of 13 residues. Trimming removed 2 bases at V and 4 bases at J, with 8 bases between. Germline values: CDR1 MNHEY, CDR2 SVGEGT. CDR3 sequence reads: CASSYGQVYGYTF. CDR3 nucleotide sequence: TGTGCCAGCAGTTACGGTCAGGTCTATGGCTACACCTTC.

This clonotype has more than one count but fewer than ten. The CDR3 here is CSASLGLRVQQFF. In DNA form, the CDR3 reads TGCAGTGCTAGTCTAGGGCTCCGAGTTCAGCAGTTCTTC. This chain links TRBV20-1 with TRBJ2-1; D is uncertain. The CDR3 runs 13 residues. The V and J ends lost 3 bases and 11 bases respectively, with 17 bases between them. Germline-derived CDR1 and CDR2 are DFQATT and SNEGSKA (reference sequence).

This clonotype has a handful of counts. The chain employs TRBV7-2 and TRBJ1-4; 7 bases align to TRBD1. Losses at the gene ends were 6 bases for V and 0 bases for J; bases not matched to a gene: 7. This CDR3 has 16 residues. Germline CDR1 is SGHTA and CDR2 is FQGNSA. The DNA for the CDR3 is TGTGCCAGCAGTGACAGGGTAGCCTCAACTAATGAAAAACTGTTTTTT. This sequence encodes CASSDRVASTNEKLFF.

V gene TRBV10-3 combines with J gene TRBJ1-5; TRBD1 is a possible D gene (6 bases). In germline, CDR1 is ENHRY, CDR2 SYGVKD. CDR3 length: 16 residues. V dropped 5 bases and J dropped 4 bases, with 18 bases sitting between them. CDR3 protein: CAISSRGRGKNQPQHF. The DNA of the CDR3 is TGTGCCATCAGTTCCCGCGGCAGGGGAAAAAATCAGCCCCAGCATTTT.

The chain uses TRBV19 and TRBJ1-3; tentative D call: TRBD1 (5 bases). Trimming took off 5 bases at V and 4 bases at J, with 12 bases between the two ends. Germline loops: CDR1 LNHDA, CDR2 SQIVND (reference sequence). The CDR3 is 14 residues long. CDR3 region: CASSAGISGNTIYF. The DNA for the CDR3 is TGTGCCAGTAGTGCAGGGATCTCCGGAAACACCATATATTTT. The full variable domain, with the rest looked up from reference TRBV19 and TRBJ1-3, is DGGITQSPKYLFRKEGQNVTLSCEQNLNHDAMYWYRQDPGQGLRLIYYSQIVNDFQKGDIAEGYSVSREKKESFPLTVTSAQKNPTAFYLCASSAGISGNTIYFGEGSWLTVV.

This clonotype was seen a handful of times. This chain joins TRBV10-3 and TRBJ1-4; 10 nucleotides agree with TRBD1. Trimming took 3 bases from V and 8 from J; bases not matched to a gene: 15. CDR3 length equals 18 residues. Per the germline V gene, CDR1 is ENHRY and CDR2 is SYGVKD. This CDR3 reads CAISEAPGQGSYGEKLFF. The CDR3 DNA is TGTGCCATCAGTGAAGCACCGGGACAGGGGTCCTATGGGGAAAAACTGTTTTTT.

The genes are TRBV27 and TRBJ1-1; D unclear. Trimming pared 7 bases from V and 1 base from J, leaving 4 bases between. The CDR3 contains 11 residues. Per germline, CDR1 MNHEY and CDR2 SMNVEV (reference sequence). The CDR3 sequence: CASIANTEAFF. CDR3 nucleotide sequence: TGTGCCAGCATCGCGAACACTGAAGCTTTCTTT.

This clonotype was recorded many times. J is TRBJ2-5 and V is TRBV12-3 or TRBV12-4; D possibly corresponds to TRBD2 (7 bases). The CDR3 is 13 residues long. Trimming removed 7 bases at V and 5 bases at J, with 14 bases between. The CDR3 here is CASTLRGGETQYF. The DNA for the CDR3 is TGTGCCAGCACTCTGAGGGGGGGTGAGACCCAGTACTTC.

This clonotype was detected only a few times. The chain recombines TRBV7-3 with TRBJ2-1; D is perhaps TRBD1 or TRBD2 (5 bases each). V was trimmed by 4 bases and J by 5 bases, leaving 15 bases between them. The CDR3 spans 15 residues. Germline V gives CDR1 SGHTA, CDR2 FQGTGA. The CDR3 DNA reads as TGTGCCAGCAGCTCCATCGGGGCCAAAAACAATGAGCAGTTCTTC. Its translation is CASSSIGAKNNEQFF.

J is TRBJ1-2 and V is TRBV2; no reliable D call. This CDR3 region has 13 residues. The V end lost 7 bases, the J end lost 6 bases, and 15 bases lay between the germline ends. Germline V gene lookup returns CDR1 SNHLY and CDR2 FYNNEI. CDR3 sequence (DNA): TGTGCCAGCAACATTCAGAGTGGGGATGGCTACACCTTC. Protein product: CASNIQSGDGYTF.

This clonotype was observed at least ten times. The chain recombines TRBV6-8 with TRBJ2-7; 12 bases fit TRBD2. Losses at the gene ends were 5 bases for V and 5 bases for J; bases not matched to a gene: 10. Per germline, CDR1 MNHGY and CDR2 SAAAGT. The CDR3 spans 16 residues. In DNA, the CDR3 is TGTGCCAGCAGTGATCGCCGACTAGCGGGAGCCAACGAGCAGTACTTC. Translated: CASSDRRLAGANEQYF.

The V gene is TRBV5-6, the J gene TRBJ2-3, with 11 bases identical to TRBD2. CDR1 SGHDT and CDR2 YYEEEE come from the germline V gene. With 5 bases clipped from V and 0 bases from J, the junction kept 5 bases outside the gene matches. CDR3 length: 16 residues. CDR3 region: CASSRLAGISTDTQYF. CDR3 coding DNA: TGTGCCAGCAGTCGACTAGCGGGAATCAGCACAGATACGCAGTATTTT.